The 10 T cell receptor beta chains presented below share a single source sample, sequenced in a study of vaccination effects on CD4 cells after COVID-19. The protocol was immunoSEQ multiplex PCR, while the TCRdb copy is restricted to in-frame clones and leaves out a portion. Of about 22,000 clones listed, approximately 72% are singletons. ViraFEST used viral peptide pools to expand antigen-specific CD4+ T cells before sequencing. The culture ran for around 10 days before CD4+ T cells were isolated. It was two doses of either the BNT162b2 or mRNA-1273 vaccine that participants received. No antigen has been identified for these receptors. Source: CD4+ T cells from PBMCs cultured with HCoV-NL63 spike peptides, taken after COVID-19 vaccination. The receptors derive from a human donor who received a COVID-19 vaccine.

The chain joins TRBV13 to TRBJ2-7; TRBD2 might be the D (6 bases). The CDR3 loop spans 16 amino acids. Germline V gene data show CDR1 as PRHDT and CDR2 as FYEKMQ (reference sequence). V lost 5 bases and J lost 1, with 18 bases in between. In DNA, the CDR3 is TGTGCCAGCAGCCCCCCGAATAGCGGACCATCCTACGAGCAGTACTTC. It yields the protein CASSPPNSGPSYEQYF.

In its sample, this clone is medium-sized. The chain uses TRBV6-1 and TRBJ2-5; D is unresolved. The CDR3 is 13 amino acids. Trimming cost V 0 bases and J 5 bases, with 7 bases left between them. Germline CDR1 reads MNHNS; CDR2 reads SASEGT. This chain's CDR3 is CASSEAQWETQYF. CDR3 nucleotides: TGTGCCAGCAGTGAAGCGCAGTGGGAGACCCAGTACTTC.

CDR3 nucleotides: TGTGCCAGCAGCGTACAGGGGGTTTACACTGAAGCTTTCTTT. Its protein is CASSVQGVYTEAFF. The rearrangement links TRBV9 to TRBJ1-1; 7 nucleotides line up with TRBD1. Per germline, CDR1 SGDLS and CDR2 YYNGEE. Unmatched junction bases numbered 3, after V lost 1 base and J lost 3 bases. There are 14 residues in the CDR3.

The J gene is TRBJ1-2, the V gene TRBV4-1, with D perhaps TRBD1 (5 bases). This CDR3 has 14 residues. Deletions cut 1 base from V and 1 base from J, with 7 bases between. Germline CDR1 is MGHRA and CDR2 is YSYEKL. The CDR3 here is CASSQATGNYGYTF. The CDR3 DNA reads as TGCGCCAGCAGCCAAGCCACAGGTAACTATGGCTACACCTTC.

This rearrangement joins TRBV19 to TRBJ1-1; no reliable D call. CDR3 length: 15 amino acids. V was pared by 6 bases and J by 0 bases, with 14 bases between. The germline gives CDR1 LNHDA, CDR2 SQIVND (reference sequence). CDR3 nucleotide sequence: TGTGCCAGTAGGACCACCCCTGATTTGAACACTGAAGCTTTCTTT. Encoded protein: CASRTTPDLNTEAFF. The full variable domain, with the rest looked up from reference TRBV19 and TRBJ1-1, is DGGITQSPKYLFRKEGQNVTLSCEQNLNHDAMYWYRQDPGQGLRLIYYSQIVNDFQKGDIAEGYSVSREKKESFPLTVTSAQKNPTAFYLCASRTTPDLNTEAFFGQGTRLTVV.

This chain links TRBV15 with TRBJ2-2; a weak D match, TRBD1 (5 bases). V lost 5 bases and J 5 bases, leaving 9 bases between the germline ends. CDR1 and CDR2 (germline): LNHNV, YYDKDF (reference sequence). The CDR3 is made up of 13 amino acids. This chain's CDR3 is CATSLQETGELFF. Here the CDR3 DNA reads TGTGCCACCAGCTTACAGGAAACCGGGGAGCTGTTTTTT. The complete variable domain, with remaining parts taken from reference TRBV15 and TRBJ2-2, reads DAMVIQNPRYQVTQFGKPVTLSCSQTLNHNVMYWYQQKSSQAPKLLFHYYDKDFNNEADTPDNFQSRRPNTSFCFLDIRSPGLGDTAMYLCATSLQETGELFFGEGSRLTVL.

The gene calls are TRBV10-3 and TRBJ2-3; 8 bases match TRBD2. The CDR3 extends over 16 amino acids. After removal of 4 bases from V and 6 bases from J, the junction contained 12 bases not matched to a gene. Germline-derived CDR1 and CDR2 are ENHRY and SYGVKD. CDR3 in DNA: TGTGCCATCAGTGCCTTTAGCGGGGCACATGGGGATACGCAGTATTTT. Translating gives CAISAFSGAHGDTQYF.

The CDR3 bases are TGCAGTGCTAGTTCTACAGACGAAAAACTGTTTTTT. It encodes CSASSTDEKLFF. The gene calls are TRBV20-1 and TRBJ1-4; no clear D. The CDR3 is 12 residues long. CDR1 and CDR2 from the germline V gene are DFQATT and SNEGSKA (reference sequence). Trimming cost V 3 bases and J 8 bases, with 10 bases left between them.

The count of this clone is one. This chain uses TRBV6-1 with TRBJ1-1; D gene unclear. V lost 6 bases, J lost 0 bases, and 5 bases lay in between. Germline V gene lookup returns CDR1 MNHNS and CDR2 SASEGT. The CDR3 covers 12 residues. CDR3 nucleotides: TGTGCCAGCAGCCTTTTGAACACTGAAGCTTTCTTT. Encoded protein: CASSLLNTEAFF.

The chain joins TRBV2 to TRBJ1-1; D is unresolved. Trimming shortened V by 3 bases and J by 11 bases, and 7 bases separated the two germline ends. CDR3 size: 10 residues. The germline V gene has CDR1 SNHLY and CDR2 FYNNEI. The CDR3 reads CASSDIQAFF. CDR3 in DNA: TGTGCCAGCAGTGACATCCAGGCTTTCTTT.